The clone carrying this TCR beta chain was detected a few times. These data come from a study of T cell repertoires in cytomegalovirus infection. Germline V CDR1 and CDR2: MNHEY, SVGAGI. The CDR3 covers 21 residues. J was trimmed by 2 bases and V by 0 bases; bases with no gene match: 13. TCRdb independently ran MiXCR on the reads; one entry per CDR3 protein. The sample has approximately 290,000 distinct CDR3 sequences; under 30% are singletons. Source material: PBMCs. The chain links TRBV6-5 to TRBJ2-1; TRBD2 aligns across 13 bases. The source of this sequence is a human donor in good health (CMV status not recorded). Some clones in this sample may be carry-over from other donors' samples. CDR3 DNA: TGTGCCAGCAGTTACTCCGAGAGGACGGGACTAGCGGGAACCACCTACAATGAGCAGTTCTTC. It encodes CASSYSERTGLAGTTYNEQFF.